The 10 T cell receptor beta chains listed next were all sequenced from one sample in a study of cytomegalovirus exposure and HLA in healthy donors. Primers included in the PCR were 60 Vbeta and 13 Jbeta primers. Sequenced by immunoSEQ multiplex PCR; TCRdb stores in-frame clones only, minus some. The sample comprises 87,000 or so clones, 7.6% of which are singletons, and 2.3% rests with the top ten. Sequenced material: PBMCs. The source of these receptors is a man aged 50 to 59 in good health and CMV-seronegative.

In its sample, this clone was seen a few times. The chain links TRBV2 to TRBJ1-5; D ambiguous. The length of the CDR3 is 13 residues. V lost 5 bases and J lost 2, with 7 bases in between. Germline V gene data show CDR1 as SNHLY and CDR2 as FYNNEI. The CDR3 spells CASSREGNQPQHF. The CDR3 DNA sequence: TGTGCCAGCAGTCGGGAGGGCAATCAGCCCCAGCATTTT.

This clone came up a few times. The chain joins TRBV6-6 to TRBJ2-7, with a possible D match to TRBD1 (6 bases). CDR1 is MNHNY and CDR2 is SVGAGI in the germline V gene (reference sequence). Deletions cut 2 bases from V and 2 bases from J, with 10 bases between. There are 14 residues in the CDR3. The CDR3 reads CASSYLQGTYEQYF. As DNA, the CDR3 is TGTGCCAGCAGTTACCTACAGGGAACCTACGAGCAGTACTTC.

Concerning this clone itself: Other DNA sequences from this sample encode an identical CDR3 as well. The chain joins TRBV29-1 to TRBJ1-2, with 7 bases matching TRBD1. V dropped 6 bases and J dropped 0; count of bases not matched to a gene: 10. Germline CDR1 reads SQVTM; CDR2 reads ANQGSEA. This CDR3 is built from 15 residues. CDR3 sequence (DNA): TGCAGCGTGGGTAAGACAGGGAGAGCTAACTATGGCTACACCTTC. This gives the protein CSVGKTGRANYGYTF.

CDR3 nucleotide sequence: TGTGCCAGTAGTAACGTCCTGAGGGGCAATCAGCCCCAGCATTTT. It codes for CASSNVLRGNQPQHF. The chain uses TRBV19 and TRBJ1-5; no clear D gene. The CDR3 contains 15 residues. Germline values: CDR1 LNHDA, CDR2 SQIVND (reference sequence). V was pared by 4 bases and J by 2 bases, with 12 bases between.

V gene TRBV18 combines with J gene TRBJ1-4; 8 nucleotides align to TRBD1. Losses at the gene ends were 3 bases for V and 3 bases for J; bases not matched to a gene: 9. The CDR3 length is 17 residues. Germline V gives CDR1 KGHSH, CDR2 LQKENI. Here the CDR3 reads CASSPAPPGQANEKLFF. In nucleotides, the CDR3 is TGTGCCAGCTCACCCGCACCTCCGGGACAGGCTAATGAAAAACTGTTTTTT.

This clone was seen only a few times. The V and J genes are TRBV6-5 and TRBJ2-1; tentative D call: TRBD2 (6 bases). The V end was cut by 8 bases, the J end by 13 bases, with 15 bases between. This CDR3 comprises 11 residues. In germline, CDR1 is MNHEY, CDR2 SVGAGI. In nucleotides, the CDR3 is TGTGCCAGCGGGGACTTTCGATTCCAGTTCTTC. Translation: CASGDFRFQFF.

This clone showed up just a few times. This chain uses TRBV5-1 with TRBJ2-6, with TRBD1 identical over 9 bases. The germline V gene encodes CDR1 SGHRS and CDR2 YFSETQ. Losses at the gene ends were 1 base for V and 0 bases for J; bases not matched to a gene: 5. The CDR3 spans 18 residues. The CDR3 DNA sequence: TGCGCCAGCAGCTTGTGGGGACAGGGCCTCTCTGGGGCCAACGTCCTGACTTTC. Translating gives CASSLWGQGLSGANVLTF.

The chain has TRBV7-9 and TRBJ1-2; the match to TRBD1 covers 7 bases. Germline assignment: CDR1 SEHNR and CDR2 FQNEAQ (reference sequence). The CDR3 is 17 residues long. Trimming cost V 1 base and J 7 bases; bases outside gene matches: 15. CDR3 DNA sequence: TGTGCCAGCAGCTTAGATAGTCGTTTACACGGGACAGTTGGCTACACCTTC. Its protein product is CASSLDSRLHGTVGYTF.

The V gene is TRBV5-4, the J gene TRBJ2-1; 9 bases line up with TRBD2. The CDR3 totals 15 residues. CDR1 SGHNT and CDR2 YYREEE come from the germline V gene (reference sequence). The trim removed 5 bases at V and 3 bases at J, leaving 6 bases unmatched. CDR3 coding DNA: TGTGCCAGCAGGCCTACTAGCGGGCGCTACAATGAGCAGTTCTTC. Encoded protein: CASRPTSGRYNEQFF. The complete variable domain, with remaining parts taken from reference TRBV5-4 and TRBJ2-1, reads ETGVTQSPTHLIKTRGQQVTLRCSSQSGHNTVSWYQQALGQGPQFIFQYYREEENGRGNFPPRFSGLQFPNYSSELNVNALELDDSALYLCASRPTSGRYNEQFFGPGTRLTVL.

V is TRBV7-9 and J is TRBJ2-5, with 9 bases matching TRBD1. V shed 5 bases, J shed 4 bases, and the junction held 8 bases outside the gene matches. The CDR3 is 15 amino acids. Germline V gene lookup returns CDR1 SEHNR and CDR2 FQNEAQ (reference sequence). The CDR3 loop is CASSLTGGFGETQYF. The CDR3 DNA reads TGTGCCAGCAGCCTCACAGGGGGCTTTGGAGAGACCCAGTACTTC.